This passage covers 9 T cell receptor beta chains from one sample sequenced in a study of siplizumab effects on memory and regulatory T cells (dated by TCRdb to the late 2010s). Libraries came from the immunoSEQ multiplex PCR assay. TCRdb's version of the immuneACCESS table is confined to in-frame rearrangements and falls short of the full clone set. An unresolved V gene accounts for under half of the shortfall where checked; the remainder is of unknown origin. In all, the sample holds roughly 92,000 clones, and around 94% of those were seen once. The ten largest account for roughly 0.3% of the sample. The sample was non-Treg CD4+ T cells sorted from blood. The cell subset or site label here, explained by the study, means: FACS-sorted unstimulated CD4+ non-regulatory T cells. All receptors derive from a human donor in good health.

There are a few counts of this clone. This chain joins TRBV7-9 and TRBJ1-2; TRBD1 might be the D (5 bases). Looked up from germline, CDR1 is SEHNR and CDR2 is FQNEAQ (reference sequence). The germline V and J ends were trimmed by 7 bases and 8 bases, with 17 bases remaining between them. This CDR3 region has 13 residues. CDR3 in amino acids: CASTPRGGYGYTF. The CDR3 DNA sequence: TGTGCCAGCACCCCTCGGGGGGGGTACGGCTACACCTTC.

The chain uses TRBV6-6 and TRBJ2-1; 11 bases are shared with TRBD2. From germline, CDR1 is MNHNY and CDR2 SVGAGI (reference sequence). CDR3 length equals 15 residues. After removal of 5 bases from V and 6 bases from J, the junction contained 6 bases not matched to a gene. This CDR3 reads CASSTRLAGTNEQFF. DNA for the CDR3: TGTGCCAGCAGTACCCGACTAGCGGGGACCAATGAGCAGTTCTTC.

The chain is built from TRBV19 and TRBJ1-5, with 7 bases that match TRBD1. V dropped 7 bases and J dropped 0; count of bases not matched to a gene: 6. This CDR3 is built from 15 residues. Germline V gene sequence: CDR1 LNHDA, CDR2 SQIVND (reference sequence). CDR3 residues: CASTLTGHSNQPQHF. Written as DNA, the CDR3 is TGTGCCAGTACCTTGACAGGGCATAGCAATCAGCCCCAGCATTTT.

This clone turned up a few times. This sequence joins TRBV25-1 and TRBJ2-1, with D perhaps matching TRBD1 (5 bases). CDR1 and CDR2 (germline): MGHDK, SYGVNS. Trimming took 3 bases from V and 9 from J, leaving 15 bases between them. This CDR3 comprises 14 residues. Written as DNA, the CDR3 is TGTGCCAGCAGTGATCCCTTCACAGGAATTGAGCAGTTCTTC. Protein sequence: CASSDPFTGIEQFF.

The chain uses TRBV28 and TRBJ1-5; maybe TRBD1 (6 bases). V lost 3 bases to trimming and J lost 1 base, with 13 bases between them. CDR3 length: 16 residues. Germline V gene sequence: CDR1 MDHEN, CDR2 SYDVKM. The CDR3 DNA reads TGTGCCAGCAGTTTTGGGGTCAGGGGAAGCAATCAGCCCCAGCATTTT. This sequence encodes CASSFGVRGSNQPQHF.

V and J are TRBV10-3 and TRBJ2-5, with TRBD2 matching 12 bases. The J segment lost 4 bases and the V segment lost 4 bases, leaving 4 bases of the junction unmatched. The germline V gene has CDR1 ENHRY and CDR2 SYGVKD. This CDR3 contains 15 residues. CDR3 coding DNA: TGTGCCATCAGTGCTAGCGGGGGGGCACGAGAGACCCAGTACTTC. Its translation is CAISASGGARETQYF.

The CDR3 region is CAWSAPRTAPAYNEQFF. The DNA of the CDR3 is TGTGCCTGGAGTGCCCCGAGGACAGCCCCGGCTTACAATGAGCAGTTCTTC. This chain joins TRBV30 and TRBJ2-1; D is possibly TRBD1 (6 bases). Germline V gene data show CDR1 as GTSNPN and CDR2 as SVGIG (reference sequence). This CDR3 comprises 17 residues. V shed 1 base and J shed 4 bases, with 20 bases lying between them.

The chain couples TRBV5-1 to TRBJ1-1; 8 bases are a match to TRBD1. V lost 4 bases, J lost 0 bases, and 17 bases stayed unmatched. Germline V CDR1 and CDR2: SGHRS, YFSETQ. The CDR3 has 19 residues. The CDR3: CASSRTLPGGPRMNTEAFF. The CDR3 coding sequence is TGCGCCAGCAGCCGAACCTTGCCAGGGGGCCCGCGGATGAACACTGAAGCTTTCTTT.

J is TRBJ1-5 and V is TRBV5-1; D not certain. The CDR3 is made up of 14 amino acids. CDR1 is SGHRS, CDR2 YFSETQ, per germline. With 2 bases removed from V and 6 bases from J, the gap between germline ends came to 12 bases. This chain's CDR3 is CASSFGQAGQPQHF. CDR3 bases: TGCGCCAGCAGCTTTGGGCAGGCGGGTCAGCCCCAGCATTTT.